The sequence of this T cell receptor beta chain was determined in a study of type 1 regulatory T cells (dated by TCRdb to the early 2020s). A note on the overall study: An in vitro protocol by which a Tr1-enriched, alloantigen-specific CD4 T cell product named T-allo10 was generated was characterized in the study. T-allo10 was being evaluated clinically in patients with hematological malignancies who were receiving allogeneic hematopoietic stem cell transplantation.

For this clonotype: The clone's antigen remains unknown. It has no much larger one-base neighbor in the sample; base qualities were not kept.

The reads were generated on an Illumina MiSeq. TCRdb handled the public reads itself, with Q25 trimming in fastp and clone calling in MiXCR, and kept productive beta chains. Each CDR3 protein gets just one entry, which takes the most common genes and DNA from the rows behind it. The sample records some 90,000 distinct CDR3 sequences, roughly 31% of which are singletons. The ten largest clones add up to 2% to 2.5% of the sample. The germline V gene (reference sequence) specifies LNHDA as CDR1 and SQIVND as CDR2. The CDR3, cysteine through phenylalanine, is 14 amino acids long. This entry keeps only the CDR3 DNA: 42 bases, framed from base 1. Trimming removed 3 bases from V and 3 bases from J, leaving 9 bases between the germline ends.

The material sequenced was CD4+ T cells, either the whole sample or a sorted fraction (not recorded which). This receptor chain uses TRBV19 and TRBJ1-5; too little of a D gene remains to name it. The receptor was isolated from a human donor in good health. The CDR3 protein is CASSIGGPNQPQHF. The nucleotide sequence reads TGTGCCAGTAGTATTGGTGGCCCCAATCAGCCCCAGCATTTT.